These 19 T cell receptor beta chains came from one sample sequenced in a study of T-cell memory formation after mild COVID-19 (dated by TCRdb to the early 2020s). Library creation used 5' RACE. Sequenced using an Illumina NovaSeq 6000. TCRdb redid the processing of the public reads, applying fastp at Q25 and MiXCR, and retained in-frame beta chains. Every CDR3 protein is listed once, alongside the most common genes and DNA of its rows. This sample is represented by under 700,000 distinct CDR3 sequences; about 20% of them were singletons. The ten largest clones take up around an eighth of the sample. The sequenced sample consisted of PBMCs or a T cell subset sorted from them (not recorded which). The receptors shown here come from an adult woman who had mild COVID-19 (a few samples of this study predate the infection). The sample titles of this study are shuffled in the database, so cell type and time point are left out; the donor was told from shared clones.

Many counts were recorded for this clonotype. The chain combines TRBV12-3 or TRBV12-4 with TRBJ1-1, with D uncertain. This CDR3 contains 12 residues. V was clipped by 3 bases and J by 3 bases, with 5 bases between them. The CDR3 loop reads CASSLWDTEAFF. The CDR3, as DNA: TGTGCCAGCAGTTTGTGGGACACTGAAGCTTTCTTT.

This clonotype showed up just a few times. The V call is TRBV4-1, the J call TRBJ2-7; 8 nucleotides line up with TRBD1. This CDR3 is 15 amino acids long. CDR1 and CDR2 (germline): MGHRA, YSYEKL. The trim removed 4 bases at V and 2 bases at J, leaving 7 bases unmatched. The CDR3 nucleotides are TGCGCCAGCAGCCCGAAGACAGGGGCAGCCTACGAGCAGTACTTC. Translation: CASSPKTGAAYEQYF.

This clonotype was recorded a few times. The chain uses TRBV10-3 and TRBJ2-5, with 9 bases lining up with TRBD2. Germline-derived CDR1 and CDR2 are ENHRY and SYGVKD. This CDR3 comprises 14 residues. V was clipped by 10 bases and J by 1 base; unmatched bases: 7. This CDR3 is CATWTSVPQETQYF. As DNA, the CDR3 is TGTGCCACCTGGACTAGCGTTCCCCAAGAGACCCAGTACTTC.

This clonotype was counted only a few times. The rearrangement uses TRBV7-8 and TRBJ1-4; 7 bases line up with TRBD1. Trimming cost V 5 bases and J 8 bases; bases outside gene matches: 14. Germline values: CDR1 SGHVS, CDR2 FQNEAQ. The CDR3 length is 16 residues. The CDR3 reads CASSQALRGQYEKLFF. DNA for the CDR3: TGTGCCAGCAGCCAAGCACTTAGGGGACAGTACGAAAAACTGTTTTTT.

The rearrangement uses TRBV18 and TRBJ2-1; D gene uncertain. The CDR3 length is 13 residues. Germline V gene sequence: CDR1 KGHSH, CDR2 LQKENI. Deletions cut 0 bases from V and 7 bases from J, with 7 bases between. CDR3 sequence: CASSPPMENEQFF. The CDR3 nucleotides are TGTGCCAGCTCACCACCGATGGAGAATGAGCAGTTCTTC.

The chain joins TRBV19 to TRBJ2-3; 8 bases are a match to TRBD2. The CDR3 runs to 14 residues. Per germline, CDR1 LNHDA and CDR2 SQIVND (reference sequence). Losses at the gene ends were 8 bases for V and 3 bases for J; bases not matched to a gene: 7. The CDR3 protein is CASESGSRTDTQYF. The CDR3, as DNA: TGTGCCAGTGAGAGCGGGAGTCGGACAGATACGCAGTATTTT.

This clonotype was counted between two and nine times. The J gene is TRBJ2-7, the V gene TRBV3-1; 10 bases map to TRBD1. The ends lost 2 bases at V and 4 bases at J; junction bases unmatched: 5. CDR3 length: 15 residues. The germline V gene has CDR1 LGHDT and CDR2 YNNKEL (reference sequence). The CDR3, as DNA: TGTGCCAGCAGCCAACCCGGGACAGGGGAGTACGAGCAGTACTTC. Encoded protein: CASSQPGTGEYEQYF.

This clonotype was counted between two and nine times. This chain links TRBV20-1 with TRBJ2-7, with D uncertain. The V gene lost 3 bases and the J gene lost 0 bases, with 9 bases spanning the gap. Looked up from germline, CDR1 is DFQATT and CDR2 is SNEGSKA (reference sequence). The CDR3 length is 13 residues. As DNA, the CDR3 is TGCAGTGCTAGCCTCTGGAGCTCCTACGAGCAGTACTTC. Protein: CSASLWSSYEQYF.

In its sample, this clonotype was seen a few times. V is TRBV2 and J is TRBJ2-3, with D unresolved. Trimming removed 3 bases at V and 2 bases at J, with 12 bases between. Looked up from germline, CDR1 is SNHLY and CDR2 is FYNNEI. The CDR3 totals 15 residues. The CDR3: CASSEILPDTDTQYF. The DNA of the CDR3 is TGTGCCAGCAGTGAGATCTTGCCTGACACAGATACGCAGTATTTT.

The J gene is TRBJ2-6, the V gene TRBV5-6; D uncertain. The V end lost 0 bases, the J end lost 3 bases, and 16 bases lay between the germline ends. The CDR3 length is 18 residues. The germline CDR1 and CDR2 sequences are SGHDT and YYEEEE. The CDR3: CASSLAVPTTLGANVLTF. CDR3 bases: TGTGCCAGCAGCTTGGCCGTCCCGACGACTCTTGGGGCCAACGTCCTGACTTTC.

Details on this clonotype: A read error may explain this, as a much larger clone is one base away. This chain joins TRBV6-4 and TRBJ2-1; D uncertain. Germline loops: CDR1 MRHNA, CDR2 SNTAGT. The CDR3 contains 16 residues. V was pared by 0 bases and J by 4 bases, with 13 bases between. CDR3 nucleotides: TGTGCCAGCAGTGACTCGGCCAAGGTGGGGTACAATGAGCAGTTCTTC. Amino acids: CASSDSAKVGYNEQFF.

This clonotype was found a few times. The V call is TRBV7-2, the J call TRBJ1-1; D not certain. Germline CDR1 is SGHTA and CDR2 is FQGNSA. V was cut by 5 bases and J by 3 bases, with 22 bases left in between. The CDR3 spans 17 residues. The CDR3 DNA is TGTGCCAGCAGCCCTTCGTACAATATGGTATCGGACACTGAAGCTTTCTTT. Translated: CASSPSYNMVSDTEAFF.

A few counts support this clonotype. The V gene is TRBV6-5, the J gene TRBJ1-1; D is ambiguous. The CDR3 contains 12 residues. Germline loops: CDR1 MNHEY, CDR2 SVGAGI. V lost 7 bases and J 6 bases, leaving 12 bases between the germline ends. CDR3 protein: CASTPGGAEAFF. Here the CDR3 DNA reads TGTGCCAGCACCCCCGGCGGCGCTGAAGCTTTCTTT.

This clonotype has only a few counts. The chain links TRBV5-1 to TRBJ2-1; D is perhaps TRBD1 or TRBD2 (6 bases each). CDR1 SGHRS and CDR2 YFSETQ come from the germline V gene. Trimming took off 3 bases at V and 5 bases at J, with 21 bases between the two ends. The CDR3 runs 17 residues. The CDR3 nucleotides read TGCGCCAGCAGCTCCACCTTTGAGGGGGGTGGGGACAATGAGCAGTTCTTC. This gives the protein CASSSTFEGGGDNEQFF. The full variable domain, its missing parts supplied by reference TRBV5-1 and TRBJ2-1, is KAGVTQTPRYLIKTRGQQVTLSCSPISGHRSVSWYQQTPGQGLQFLFEYFSETQRNKGNFPGRFSGRQFSNSRSEMNVSTLELGDSALYLCASSSTFEGGGDNEQFFGPGTRLTVL.

The sample holds many counts of this clonotype. The genes are TRBV12-3 or TRBV12-4 and TRBJ2-3, with TRBD2 matching over 7 bases. The V and J ends lost 4 bases and 5 bases, in that order; junction bases with no gene match: 15. The CDR3 is 17 residues long. The CDR3 DNA sequence: TGTGCCAGCAGTTCACCTGCCTCGCGGGGGTATGAAGATACGCAGTATTTT. The encoded protein is CASSSPASRGYEDTQYF.

The genes are TRBV3-1 and TRBJ2-5; 10 bases are shared with TRBD1. The V and J ends lost 0 bases and 5 bases, in that order; junction bases with no gene match: 9. CDR1 is LGHDT and CDR2 is YNNKEL in the germline V gene (reference sequence). CDR3 length: 17 residues. In DNA, the CDR3 is TGTGCCAGCAGCCAAGACCGGGACAGGGGCCACTTGGAGACCCAGTACTTC. Protein product: CASSQDRDRGHLETQYF.

The V gene is TRBV12-3 or TRBV12-4, the J gene TRBJ1-1; D not certain. The CDR3 runs 11 residues. Trimming took 5 bases from V and 6 from J, leaving 7 bases between them. The DNA for the CDR3 is TGTGCCAGCAGTCCCGACGCTGAAGCTTTCTTT. As protein: CASSPDAEAFF.

The V and J genes are TRBV9 and TRBJ1-1, with D possibly being TRBD1 (5 bases). V shed 0 bases and J shed 6 bases, with 9 bases lying between them. In germline, CDR1 is SGDLS, CDR2 YYNGEE. The CDR3 runs to 13 residues. CDR3 region: CASSVDSGPEAFF. CDR3 bases: TGTGCCAGCAGCGTAGACTCAGGGCCTGAAGCTTTCTTT.

As for this clonotype: One junction end disagrees with the germline gene, perhaps due to a read error. The chain employs TRBV7-8 and TRBJ1-5; D call uncertain. CDR1 SGHVS and CDR2 FQNEAQ come from the germline V gene. The CDR3 has 13 amino acids. CDR3 protein: CASSLGEYQPQHF. DNA of the CDR3: TGTGCCAGCAGCTTAGGGGAATATCAACCCCAGCATTTT.